These 28 T cell receptor beta chains originate from one sample sequenced in a study of shared clonotypes between healthy human individuals. Profiling relied on immunoSEQ multiplex PCR, and the TCRdb table lists in-frame clones only, not all of them. Among 1.4 million or so clones listed, about 98.5% were seen once. Sequenced: naive CD4+ T cells sorted from blood. The subset is: CD45RA+ positively selected. Receptor source: a man younger than 45 in good health.

J is TRBJ2-7 and V is TRBV27, with TRBD2 matching over 10 bases. V lost 1 base and J lost 3; bases outside the gene matches: 9. Germline V gene lookup returns CDR1 MNHEY and CDR2 SMNVEV (reference sequence). CDR3 length: 17 amino acids. This chain's CDR3 is CASSLFSSGSMVYEQYF. CDR3 in DNA: TGTGCCAGCAGTTTATTTTCTAGCGGGAGTATGGTCTACGAGCAGTACTTC.

V gene TRBV27 combines with J gene TRBJ2-4; weak D call: TRBD2 (6 bases). Germline V gene data show CDR1 as MNHEY and CDR2 as SMNVEV (reference sequence). The V gene lost 8 bases and the J gene lost 0 bases, with 26 bases spanning the gap. The CDR3 contains 19 residues. CDR3: CASQKLAGSGALAKNIQYF. DNA for the CDR3: TGTGCCAGCCAAAAACTAGCTGGTAGCGGTGCTCTAGCCAAAAACATTCAGTACTTC.

The J gene is TRBJ2-1, the V gene TRBV10-3; D remains unclear. The CDR3 contains 15 residues. Germline V CDR1 and CDR2: ENHRY, SYGVKD. The germline V and J ends were trimmed by 3 bases and 8 bases, with 17 bases remaining between them. The CDR3 DNA reads as TGTGCCATCAGTGACCGGATAGAGGTGTTCGATGAGCAGTTCTTC. This translates into CAISDRIEVFDEQFF.

This clone appeared once. The V and J genes are TRBV5-1 and TRBJ2-7; maybe TRBD2 (6 bases). V was trimmed by 4 bases and J by 3 bases, leaving 14 bases between them. CDR1 SGHRS and CDR2 YFSETQ come from the germline V gene. The CDR3 covers 14 residues. The CDR3 region has the DNA TGCGCCAGCAGCAACGGGACTTCGTACTACGAGCAGTACTTC. Translated, it gives CASSNGTSYYEQYF.

J is TRBJ1-5 and V is TRBV9, with a weak D call TRBD1 (6 bases). V was cut by 5 bases and J by 5 bases, with 11 bases left in between. This CDR3 has 13 residues. Germline V gene data show CDR1 as SGDLS and CDR2 as YYNGEE. For the CDR3, the DNA is TGTGCCAGCAGTGAACAGGGCGATCAGCCCCAGCATTTT. This gives the protein CASSEQGDQPQHF. The entire variable domain, with the rest obtained from reference TRBV9 and TRBJ1-5, is as follows: DSGVTQTPKHLITATGQRVTLRCSPRSGDLSVYWYQQSLDQGLQFLIQYYNGEERAKGNILERFSAQQFPDLHSELNLSSLELGDSALYFCASSEQGDQPQHFGDGTRLSIL.

The chain joins TRBV5-4 to TRBJ1-2, with D perhaps matching TRBD1 (6 bases). The CDR3 length is 13 residues. CDR1 SGHNT and CDR2 YYREEE come from the germline V gene (reference sequence). The germline V and J ends were trimmed by 3 bases and 8 bases, with 14 bases remaining between them. The chain's CDR3 is CASSSRQQGGYTF. CDR3 nucleotides: TGTGCCAGCAGCTCAAGACAACAGGGAGGCTACACCTTC. The full variable domain, in which reference TRBV5-4 and TRBJ1-2 provide the parts outside the CDR3, is ETGVTQSPTHLIKTRGQQVTLRCSSQSGHNTVSWYQQALGQGPQFIFQYYREEENGRGNFPPRFSGLQFPNYSSELNVNALELDDSALYLCASSSRQQGGYTFGSGTRLTVV.

The chain uses TRBV5-4 and TRBJ1-1; D gene unclear. With 0 bases removed from V and 1 base from J, the gap between germline ends came to 10 bases. Germline V gives CDR1 SGHNT, CDR2 YYREEE (reference sequence). This CDR3 is built from 15 residues. The CDR3 sequence: CASSLEGWTNTEAFF. CDR3 in DNA: TGTGCCAGCAGCTTGGAAGGATGGACGAACACTGAAGCTTTCTTT.

The gene calls are TRBV28 and TRBJ1-1; D not certain. The CDR3 runs 11 residues. The germline V gene has CDR1 MDHEN and CDR2 SYDVKM. The V end was cut by 6 bases, the J end by 4 bases, with 6 bases between. CDR3 region: CASSLLTEAFF. CDR3 coding DNA: TGTGCCAGCAGCCTACTCACTGAAGCTTTCTTT.

The chain recombines TRBV6-5 with TRBJ2-7, with 7 positions matching TRBD2. Germline V gene lookup returns CDR1 MNHEY and CDR2 SVGAGI. V lost 8 bases to trimming and J lost 5 bases; unmatched junction nucleotides: 9. The CDR3 extends over 13 amino acids. The DNA of the CDR3 is TGTGCCAGCGGGGGGGGACTACTCAACGAGCAGTACTTC. Its protein is CASGGGLLNEQYF.

The V gene is TRBV4-3, the J gene TRBJ2-7, with D possibly matching TRBD2 (6 bases). Trimming cost V 3 bases and J 7 bases, with 13 bases left between them. Germline V gene data show CDR1 as LGHNA and CDR2 as YSLEER. The CDR3 is made up of 13 amino acids. CDR3 DNA: TGCGCCAGCAGCCAGGGACTTTCGGGTGAGCAGTACTTC. This gives the protein CASSQGLSGEQYF.

This clone came up once. This rearrangement joins TRBV14 to TRBJ2-1; D not resolved. Germline-derived CDR1 and CDR2 are SGHDN and FVKESK. CDR3 length: 16 residues. The germline V and J ends were trimmed by 2 bases and 1 base, with 12 bases remaining between them. CDR3 nucleotides: TGTGCCAGCAGCCAATGGACCAGGCATTCCTACAATGAGCAGTTCTTC. Translating gives CASSQWTRHSYNEQFF.

The rearrangement joins TRBV7-7 to TRBJ1-1, with D unclear. The germline V and J ends were trimmed by 5 bases and 1 base, with 8 bases remaining between them. The CDR3 length is 13 residues. CDR1 is SSHAT and CDR2 is FNYEAQ in the germline V gene (reference sequence). In DNA, the CDR3 is TGTGCCAGCAGCGTATCAAGGAACACTGAAGCTTTCTTT. Translation gives CASSVSRNTEAFF.

The chain recombines TRBV15 with TRBJ2-1, with D tentatively TRBD1 (6 bases). The CDR3 covers 11 residues. The germline V and J ends were trimmed by 8 bases and 9 bases, with 11 bases remaining between them. Germline CDR1 reads LNHNV; CDR2 reads YYDKDF (reference sequence). CDR3 amino acids: CATRGGPEQFF. In DNA, the CDR3 is TGTGCCACCCGAGGGGGTCCTGAGCAGTTCTTC.

The chain links TRBV19 to TRBJ2-7; the match to TRBD2 covers 10 bases. The V and J ends lost 5 bases and 1 base, in that order; junction bases with no gene match: 11. The CDR3 runs to 17 residues. Germline V gene lookup returns CDR1 LNHDA and CDR2 SQIVND (reference sequence). CDR3 bases: TGTGCCAGTAGTGTCCGGGGGGAGCGGGAGGGTTCCTACGAGCAGTACTTC. Protein: CASSVRGEREGSYEQYF. Looking up the rest from reference TRBV19 and TRBJ2-7 gives the full variable domain: DGGITQSPKYLFRKEGQNVTLSCEQNLNHDAMYWYRQDPGQGLRLIYYSQIVNDFQKGDIAEGYSVSREKKESFPLTVTSAQKNPTAFYLCASSVRGEREGSYEQYFGPGTRLTVT.

This chain links TRBV6-6 with TRBJ2-4; D is perhaps TRBD1 (6 bases). This CDR3 contains 13 residues. The germline V gene has CDR1 MNHNY and CDR2 SVGAGI (reference sequence). Trimming took off 7 bases at V and 5 bases at J, with 12 bases between the two ends. CDR3 loop: CASKTSGENIQYF. DNA for the CDR3: TGTGCCAGCAAGACGTCAGGGGAAAACATTCAGTACTTC.

This clone has only one observation. This rearrangement joins TRBV6-5 to TRBJ2-5, with 7 nucleotides matching TRBD2. The CDR3 sequence is 15 residues long. V shed 5 bases, J shed 5 bases, and the junction held 11 bases outside the gene matches. The germline CDR1 and CDR2 sequences are MNHEY and SVGAGI. The CDR3 region is CASSPVGGSRETQYF. The CDR3 nucleotides read TGTGCCAGCAGTCCCGTTGGCGGGAGTAGGGAGACCCAGTACTTC.

The V and J genes are TRBV2 and TRBJ1-5; 7 bases align to TRBD1. The junction had 10 bases not matched to a gene; V was cut back by 2 bases and J by 0 bases. CDR1 SNHLY and CDR2 FYNNEI come from the germline V gene. CDR3 size: 18 residues. CDR3 DNA: TGTGCCAGCAGTGAACTCCGACAGGGCAGGTATAGCAATCAGCCCCAGCATTTT. It is translated as CASSELRQGRYSNQPQHF.

V and J are TRBV10-1 and TRBJ2-1; 13 nucleotides agree with TRBD2. The junction had 6 bases not matched to a gene; V was cut back by 6 bases and J by 7 bases. Germline-derived CDR1 and CDR2 are WNHNN and SYGVQD (reference sequence). This CDR3 has 15 amino acids. The CDR3 is CASSDPGLAGNEQFF. CDR3 coding DNA: TGCGCCAGCAGCGACCCGGGACTAGCGGGGAATGAGCAGTTCTTC.

This chain links TRBV30 with TRBJ1-5, with D possibly matching TRBD1 (6 bases). Germline-derived CDR1 and CDR2 are GTSNPN and SVGIG (reference sequence). This CDR3 is 13 amino acids long. V shed 0 bases and J shed 9 bases, with 12 bases lying between them. CDR3 sequence (DNA): TGTGCCTGGAGTGTACGCCCGGACAGGCCCCAGCATTTT. Translated, it gives CAWSVRPDRPQHF.

The chain carries TRBV11-1 and TRBJ2-7; D remains unclear. The germline V and J ends were trimmed by 2 bases and 0 bases, with 8 bases remaining between them. The CDR3 is made up of 14 amino acids. Germline-derived CDR1 and CDR2 are SGHAT and FQDESV (reference sequence). DNA of the CDR3: TGTGCCAGCAGCTTAATACTGACCTCCTACGAGCAGTACTTC. Its protein product is CASSLILTSYEQYF.

This sequence joins TRBV27 and TRBJ2-7; D remains unclear. The CDR3 totals 16 residues. Trimming pared 2 bases from V and 3 bases from J, leaving 17 bases between. Germline assignment: CDR1 MNHEY and CDR2 SMNVEV (reference sequence). CDR3 sequence reads: CASSLGLQPLIYEQYF. Written as DNA, the CDR3 is TGTGCCAGCAGTTTAGGGTTACAGCCCCTGATCTACGAGCAGTACTTC.

The chain joins TRBV30 to TRBJ1-5; no clear D gene. V lost 0 bases, J lost 7 bases, and 10 bases lay in between. Germline CDR1 reads GTSNPN; CDR2 reads SVGIG (reference sequence). This CDR3 spans 13 amino acids. This chain's CDR3 is CAWSVLPGQPQHF. CDR3 sequence (DNA): TGTGCCTGGAGTGTACTCCCTGGGCAGCCCCAGCATTTT.

This chain joins TRBV2 and TRBJ1-1, with D unresolved. Per germline, CDR1 SNHLY and CDR2 FYNNEI. CDR3 length: 12 amino acids. V dropped 3 bases and J dropped 11 bases, with 13 bases sitting between them. CDR3: CASSDTFKGAFF. CDR3 DNA: TGTGCCAGCAGTGATACCTTTAAAGGGGCTTTCTTT.

The V gene is TRBV18, the J gene TRBJ2-1; TRBD2 might be the D (6 bases). CDR3 length equals 15 residues. Trimming cost V 5 bases and J 2 bases, with 13 bases left between them. Germline V gene data show CDR1 as KGHSH and CDR2 as LQKENI. In nucleotides, the CDR3 is TGTGCCAGCTCAAATAGCGGCAACCCCTACAATGAGCAGTTCTTC. This codes for CASSNSGNPYNEQFF.

This clone was counted a single time. The CDR3 DNA reads as TGTGCCAGCAGCTTAGGAGGACTAGCGGGAGTGAGTGCAGAGACCCAGTACTTC. Translation: CASSLGGLAGVSAETQYF. The chain joins TRBV7-9 to TRBJ2-5; the match to TRBD2 covers 13 bases. Losses at the gene ends were 1 base for V and 4 bases for J; bases not matched to a gene: 9. From germline, CDR1 is SEHNR and CDR2 FQNEAQ (reference sequence). The CDR3 sequence is 18 residues long.

The rearrangement uses TRBV6-5 and TRBJ1-2, with TRBD1 identical over 7 bases. The J segment lost 6 bases and the V segment lost 4 bases, leaving 8 bases of the junction unmatched. In germline, CDR1 is MNHEY, CDR2 SVGAGI. The CDR3 runs 14 residues. The CDR3 nucleotides are TGTGCCAGCAGTTTCAACAGGGGCGTCAATGGCTACACCTTC. This gives the protein CASSFNRGVNGYTF.

This chain connects TRBV20-1 to TRBJ1-2; no reliable D call. The length of the CDR3 is 11 residues. In germline, CDR1 is DFQATT, CDR2 SNEGSKA (reference sequence). V was cut by 3 bases and J by 8 bases, with 10 bases left in between. This chain's CDR3 is CSASVEGGYTF. CDR3 bases: TGCAGTGCTAGTGTTGAGGGAGGCTACACCTTC.

This clone was seen a single time. The genes are TRBV6-5 and TRBJ2-3; the D gene is possibly TRBD1 (7 bases). The CDR3 consists of 16 residues. Trimming shortened V by 2 bases and J by 0 bases, and 12 bases separated the two germline ends. From germline, CDR1 is MNHEY and CDR2 SVGAGI. In DNA, the CDR3 is TGTGCCAGCAGTTACCAGGGGGGACTTAGCACAGATACGCAGTATTTT. Its translation: CASSYQGGLSTDTQYF.